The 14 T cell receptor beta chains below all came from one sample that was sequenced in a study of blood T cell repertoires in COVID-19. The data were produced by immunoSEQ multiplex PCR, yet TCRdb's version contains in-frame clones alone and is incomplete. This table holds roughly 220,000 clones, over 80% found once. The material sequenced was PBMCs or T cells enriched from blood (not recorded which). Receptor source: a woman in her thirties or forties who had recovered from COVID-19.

CDR3: CASSQGQGNQPQHF. CDR3 in DNA: TGCGCCAGCAGCCAAGGACAGGGCAATCAGCCCCAGCATTTT. The chain joins TRBV4-1 to TRBJ1-5, with D possibly matching TRBD1 (6 bases). The CDR3 extends over 14 amino acids. Germline V gene sequence: CDR1 MGHRA, CDR2 YSYEKL. The ends were cut back, 1 base at V and 2 bases at J, with 6 bases in the middle.

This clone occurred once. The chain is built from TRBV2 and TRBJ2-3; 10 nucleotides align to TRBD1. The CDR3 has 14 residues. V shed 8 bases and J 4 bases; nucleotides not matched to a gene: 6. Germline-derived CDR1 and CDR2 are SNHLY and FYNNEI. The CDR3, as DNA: TGTGCCAGCTCCCGGGACAGGGGAGCAGATACGCAGTATTTT. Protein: CASSRDRGADTQYF.

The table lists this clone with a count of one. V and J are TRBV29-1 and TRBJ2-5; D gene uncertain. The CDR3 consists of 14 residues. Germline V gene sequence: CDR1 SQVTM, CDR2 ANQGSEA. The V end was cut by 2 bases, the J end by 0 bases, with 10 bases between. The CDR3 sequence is CSVESTRYQETQYF. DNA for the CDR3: TGCAGCGTTGAATCCACCAGGTACCAAGAGACCCAGTACTTC.

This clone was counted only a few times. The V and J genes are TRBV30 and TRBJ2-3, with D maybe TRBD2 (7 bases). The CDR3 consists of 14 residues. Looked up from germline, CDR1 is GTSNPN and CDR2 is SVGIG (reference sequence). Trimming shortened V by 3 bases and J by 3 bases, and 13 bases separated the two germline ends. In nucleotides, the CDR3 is TGTGCCTGGAGGGGGGGGCTAGCGACAGATACGCAGTATTTT. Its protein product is CAWRGGLATDTQYF.

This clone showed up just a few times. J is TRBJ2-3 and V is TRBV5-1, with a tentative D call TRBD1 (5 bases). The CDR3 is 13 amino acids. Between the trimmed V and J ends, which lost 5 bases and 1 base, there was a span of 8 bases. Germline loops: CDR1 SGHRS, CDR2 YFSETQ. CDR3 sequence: CASRGLGTDTQYF. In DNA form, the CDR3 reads TGCGCCAGCAGGGGGCTAGGCACAGATACGCAGTATTTT.

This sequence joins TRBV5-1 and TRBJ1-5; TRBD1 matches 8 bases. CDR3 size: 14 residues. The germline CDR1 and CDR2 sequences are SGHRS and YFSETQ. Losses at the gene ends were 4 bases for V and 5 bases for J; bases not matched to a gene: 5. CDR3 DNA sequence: TGCGCCAGCAGCCTGACAGGGGAACATCAGCCCCAGCATTTT. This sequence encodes CASSLTGEHQPQHF. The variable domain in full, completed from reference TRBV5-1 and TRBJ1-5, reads KAGVTQTPRYLIKTRGQQVTLSCSPISGHRSVSWYQQTPGQGLQFLFEYFSETQRNKGNFPGRFSGRQFSNSRSEMNVSTLELGDSALYLCASSLTGEHQPQHFGDGTRLSIL.

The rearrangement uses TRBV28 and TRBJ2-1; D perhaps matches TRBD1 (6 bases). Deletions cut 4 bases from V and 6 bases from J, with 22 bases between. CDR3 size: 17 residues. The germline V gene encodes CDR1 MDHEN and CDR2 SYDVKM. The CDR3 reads CASSSNPGGQRGNEQFF. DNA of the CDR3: TGTGCCAGCAGTTCTAACCCCGGAGGACAGCGAGGCAATGAGCAGTTCTTC.

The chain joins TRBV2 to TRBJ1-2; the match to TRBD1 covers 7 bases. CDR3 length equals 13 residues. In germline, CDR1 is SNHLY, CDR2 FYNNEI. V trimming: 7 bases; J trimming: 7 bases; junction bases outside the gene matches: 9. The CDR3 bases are TGTGCCAGCACTTCGACAGGGCGGGCTGGCTACACCTTC. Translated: CASTSTGRAGYTF.

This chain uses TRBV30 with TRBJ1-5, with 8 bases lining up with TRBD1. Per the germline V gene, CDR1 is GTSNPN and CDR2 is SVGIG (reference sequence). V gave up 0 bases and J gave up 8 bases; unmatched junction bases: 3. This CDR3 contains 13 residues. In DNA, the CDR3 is TGTGCCTGGAGTGTACAGGGGGGAGAGCCCCAGCATTTT. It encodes CAWSVQGGEPQHF.

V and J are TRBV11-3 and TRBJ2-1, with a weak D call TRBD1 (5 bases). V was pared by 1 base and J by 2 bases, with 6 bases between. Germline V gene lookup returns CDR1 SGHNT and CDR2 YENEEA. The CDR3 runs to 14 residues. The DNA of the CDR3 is TGTGCCAGCAGCTTAGGACAGCCCTACAATGAGCAGTTCTTC. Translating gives CASSLGQPYNEQFF.

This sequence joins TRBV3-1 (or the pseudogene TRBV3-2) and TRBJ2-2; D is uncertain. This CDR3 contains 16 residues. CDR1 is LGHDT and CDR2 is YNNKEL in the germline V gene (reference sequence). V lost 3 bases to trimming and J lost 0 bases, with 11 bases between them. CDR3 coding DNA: TGTGCCAGCAGCCACATCACAGAAACGAACACCGGGGAGCTGTTTTTT. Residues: CASSHITETNTGELFF.

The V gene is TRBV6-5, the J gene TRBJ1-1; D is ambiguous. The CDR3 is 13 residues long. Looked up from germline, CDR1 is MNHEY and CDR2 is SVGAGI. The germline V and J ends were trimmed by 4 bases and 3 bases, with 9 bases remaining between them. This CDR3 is CASSSTGDTEAFF. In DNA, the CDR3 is TGTGCCAGCAGTTCGACCGGGGACACTGAAGCTTTCTTT.

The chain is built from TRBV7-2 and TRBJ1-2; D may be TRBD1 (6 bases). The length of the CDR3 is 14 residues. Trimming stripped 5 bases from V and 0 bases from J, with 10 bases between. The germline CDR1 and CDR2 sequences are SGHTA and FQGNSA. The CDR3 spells CASSLRTANYGYTF. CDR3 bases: TGTGCCAGCAGCCTACGGACAGCTAACTATGGCTACACCTTC.

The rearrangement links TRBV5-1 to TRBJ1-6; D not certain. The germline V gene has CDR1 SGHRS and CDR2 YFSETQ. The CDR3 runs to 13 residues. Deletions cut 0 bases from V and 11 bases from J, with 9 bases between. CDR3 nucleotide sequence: TGCGCCAGCAGCTTGGTGAGCCGCCCACCCCTCCACTTT. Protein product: CASSLVSRPPLHF.